The 18 T cell receptor beta chains below all came from one sample that was sequenced in a study of blood T cell repertoires in COVID-19. Clones were read by immunoSEQ multiplex PCR, and TCRdb kept only the in-frame ones, dropping some. Of approximately 26,000 clones in the sample, around nine tenths were seen once. The sample was peripheral blood. These receptors were obtained from a human donor in a cohort sampled during active COVID-19.

V usage is TRBV6-5 and J usage is TRBJ1-2; no clear D. Trimming left V 0 bases short and J 4 bases short, with 9 bases between. Per the germline V gene, CDR1 is MNHEY and CDR2 is SVGAGI. The CDR3 is 14 residues long. The CDR3 spells CASSYSAGIYGYTF. CDR3 DNA sequence: TGTGCCAGCAGTTACTCGGCCGGGATCTATGGCTACACCTTC.

Only one count was recorded for this clone. The gene calls are TRBV19 and TRBJ2-1, with 10 bases identical to TRBD2. This CDR3 contains 16 residues. Germline V lookup: CDR1 LNHDA, CDR2 SQIVND (reference sequence). V lost 5 bases to trimming and J lost 6 bases; unmatched junction nucleotides: 10. The CDR3 DNA follows: TGTGCCAGTAGTGTCAAAGCGGGAGGGGGGATCAATGAGCAGTTCTTC. It translates to CASSVKAGGGINEQFF. The complete variable domain, with remaining parts taken from reference TRBV19 and TRBJ2-1, reads DGGITQSPKYLFRKEGQNVTLSCEQNLNHDAMYWYRQDPGQGLRLIYYSQIVNDFQKGDIAEGYSVSREKKESFPLTVTSAQKNPTAFYLCASSVKAGGGINEQFFGPGTRLTVL.

V is TRBV18 and J is TRBJ1-3, with 9 nucleotides matching TRBD1. CDR3 length equals 14 residues. V was clipped by 10 bases and J by 4 bases; unmatched bases: 8. The germline gives CDR1 KGHSH, CDR2 LQKENI. CDR3 DNA: TGTGCCACGGGACAGGGAAACGGAGGAAACACCATATATTTT. This encodes CATGQGNGGNTIYF.

V and J are TRBV28 and TRBJ1-5; TRBD1 matches 9 bases. Unmatched junction bases numbered 6, after V lost 5 bases and J lost 4 bases. Germline V gene sequence: CDR1 MDHEN, CDR2 SYDVKM. CDR3 length: 15 residues. The CDR3 bases are TGTGCCAGCAGTATCACAGGGGGCGGAAATCAGCCCCAGCATTTT. Translated: CASSITGGGNQPQHF.

The V call is TRBV6-1, the J call TRBJ2-6, with a tentative D call TRBD1 (5 bases). This CDR3 has 17 residues. The germline V gene has CDR1 MNHNS and CDR2 SASEGT. Trimming took 4 bases from V and 0 from J, leaving 13 bases between them. Written as DNA, the CDR3 is TGTGCCAGCAGTGTAGAGACAGCCTACTCTGGGGCCAACGTCCTGACTTTC. Translating it yields CASSVETAYSGANVLTF.

The chain joins TRBV6-5 to TRBJ1-1; 7 bases are a match to TRBD1. The J segment lost 5 bases and the V segment lost 4 bases, leaving 13 bases of the junction unmatched. Germline V gene data show CDR1 as MNHEY and CDR2 as SVGAGI. CDR3 length: 16 amino acids. CDR3 sequence reads: CASSWDSLSSGTEAFF. The CDR3 nucleotides read TGTGCCAGCAGTTGGGACAGCCTATCCTCAGGGACTGAAGCTTTCTTT.

The chain employs TRBV13 and TRBJ1-6, with 12 positions matching TRBD1. Germline trimming cut 3 bases from V and 12 bases from J; bases unmatched to any gene: 3. The germline gives CDR1 PRHDT, CDR2 FYEKMQ (reference sequence). This CDR3 comprises 14 residues. The CDR3 nucleotides read TGTGCCAGCAGCTTCGGGACAGGGGGCTTACCCCTCCACTTT. It is translated as CASSFGTGGLPLHF.

This chain joins TRBV7-9 and TRBJ2-2; 8 bases are shared with TRBD1. V gave up 3 bases and J gave up 3 bases; unmatched junction bases: 0. The CDR3 is made up of 14 amino acids. CDR1 and CDR2 from the germline V gene are SEHNR and FQNEAQ (reference sequence). CDR3 in DNA: TGTGCCAGCAGCTTGACAGGGGACACCGGGGAGCTGTTTTTT. This translates into CASSLTGDTGELFF.

This sequence joins TRBV4-2 and TRBJ1-1, with D possibly matching TRBD1 (5 bases). V lost 3 bases and J 0 bases, leaving 11 bases between the germline ends. This CDR3 spans 15 amino acids. Germline V gene sequence: CDR1 LGHNA, CDR2 YNFKEQ. As DNA, the CDR3 is TGTGCCAGCAGCCATTCAGGGAGGGTGAACACTGAAGCTTTCTTT. Translated, it gives CASSHSGRVNTEAFF.

This chain links TRBV9 with TRBJ1-1; no reliable D call. Germline CDR1 reads SGDLS; CDR2 reads YYNGEE. The CDR3 has 12 residues. Trimming removed 0 bases at V and 4 bases at J, with 4 bases between. Here the CDR3 reads CASSVVGTEAFF. The DNA of the CDR3 is TGTGCCAGCAGCGTAGTCGGCACTGAAGCTTTCTTT.

The chain links TRBV6-5 to TRBJ2-7; TRBD2 matches at 11 bases. V gave up 6 bases and J gave up 3 bases; unmatched junction bases: 4. In germline, CDR1 is MNHEY, CDR2 SVGAGI. CDR3 length: 14 amino acids. DNA for the CDR3: TGTGCCAGCAGCCCCGGGACTAGCGGCTACGAGCAGTACTTC. Amino acid sequence: CASSPGTSGYEQYF.

V is TRBV9 and J is TRBJ2-6; D possibly corresponds to TRBD1 (6 bases). There are 17 residues in the CDR3. From germline, CDR1 is SGDLS and CDR2 YYNGEE. Trimming removed 4 bases from V and 0 bases from J, with 14 bases in between. This chain's CDR3 is CASSPTGTSSGANVLTF. The CDR3 coding sequence is TGTGCCAGCAGCCCCACCGGGACATCCTCTGGGGCCAACGTCCTGACTTTC.

This clone was recorded only once. The chain recombines TRBV5-1 with TRBJ2-1, with 9 bases lining up with TRBD1. Germline loops: CDR1 SGHRS, CDR2 YFSETQ. The CDR3 has 15 residues. The J segment lost 7 bases and the V segment lost 4 bases, leaving 9 bases of the junction unmatched. DNA of the CDR3: TGCGCCAGCAGCGTTCAATCCGGGACAGGGAATGAGCAGTTCTTC. Translating gives CASSVQSGTGNEQFF.

The chain joins TRBV2 to TRBJ1-6; unclear D gene. Trimming stripped 3 bases from V and 7 bases from J, with 7 bases between. Germline V gene lookup returns CDR1 SNHLY and CDR2 FYNNEI. The CDR3 has 13 amino acids. The CDR3 coding sequence is TGTGCCAGCAGTGAGGTAGCAAATTCACCCCTCCACTTT. It is translated as CASSEVANSPLHF.

The rearrangement uses TRBV18 and TRBJ2-7, with 7 bases identical to TRBD1. CDR1 is KGHSH and CDR2 is LQKENI in the germline V gene. The CDR3 length is 15 residues. After removal of 3 bases from V and 4 bases from J, the junction contained 9 bases not matched to a gene. The CDR3: CASSPLGQPSYEQYF. CDR3 coding DNA: TGTGCCAGCTCACCCCTGGGACAGCCCTCATACGAGCAGTACTTC.

The chain is built from TRBV6-6 and TRBJ2-7; 10 bases are a match to TRBD1. Germline trimming cut 6 bases from V and 2 bases from J; bases unmatched to any gene: 10. The CDR3 loop spans 16 amino acids. Germline assignment: CDR1 MNHNY and CDR2 SVGAGI (reference sequence). The CDR3 loop is CASRSRDRGSTYEQYF. In DNA, the CDR3 is TGTGCCAGCAGAAGCCGGGACAGGGGATCTACCTACGAGCAGTACTTC.

This chain uses TRBV3-1 (or the pseudogene TRBV3-2) with TRBJ2-2, with 10 bases that match TRBD2. Germline V gives CDR1 LGHDT, CDR2 YNNKEL (reference sequence). Trimming took 4 bases from V and 1 from J; bases not matched to a gene: 3. CDR3 size: 16 residues. The CDR3 here is CASSRRTSGNTGELFF. CDR3 DNA sequence: TGTGCCAGCAGCCGGCGGACTAGCGGGAACACCGGGGAGCTGTTTTTT.

The V and J genes are TRBV6-5 and TRBJ1-1, with TRBD1 matching 7 bases. In germline, CDR1 is MNHEY, CDR2 SVGAGI. V lost 6 bases and J lost 1; bases outside the gene matches: 5. The CDR3 runs 14 residues. The CDR3 loop is CASRSRTGNTEAFF. The CDR3 bases are TGTGCCAGCAGGAGTAGGACAGGGAACACTGAAGCTTTCTTT.